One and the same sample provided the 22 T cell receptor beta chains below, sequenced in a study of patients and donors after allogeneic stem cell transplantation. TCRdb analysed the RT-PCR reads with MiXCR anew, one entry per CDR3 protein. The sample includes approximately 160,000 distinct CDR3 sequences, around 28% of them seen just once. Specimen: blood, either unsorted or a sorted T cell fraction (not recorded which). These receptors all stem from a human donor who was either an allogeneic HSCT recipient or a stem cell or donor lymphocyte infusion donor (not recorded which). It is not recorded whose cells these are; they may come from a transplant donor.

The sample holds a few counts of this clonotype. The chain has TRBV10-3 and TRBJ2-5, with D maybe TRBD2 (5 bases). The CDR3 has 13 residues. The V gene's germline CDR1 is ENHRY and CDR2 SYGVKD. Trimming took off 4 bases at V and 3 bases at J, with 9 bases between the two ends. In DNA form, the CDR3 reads TGTGCCATCAGTGGAGGACTTGAAGAGACCCAGTACTTC. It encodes CAISGGLEETQYF.

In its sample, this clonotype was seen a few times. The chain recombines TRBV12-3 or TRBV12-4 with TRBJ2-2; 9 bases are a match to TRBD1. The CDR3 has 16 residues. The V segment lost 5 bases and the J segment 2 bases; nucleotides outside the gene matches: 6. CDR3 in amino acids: CASSRPGQGNTGELFF. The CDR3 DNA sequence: TGTGCCAGCAGTCGACCGGGACAGGGAAACACCGGGGAGCTGTTTTTT.

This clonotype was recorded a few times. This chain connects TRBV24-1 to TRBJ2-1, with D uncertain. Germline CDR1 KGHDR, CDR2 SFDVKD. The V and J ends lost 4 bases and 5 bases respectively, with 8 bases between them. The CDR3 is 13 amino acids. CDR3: CATSDPLNNEQFF. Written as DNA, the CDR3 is TGTGCCACCAGTGACCCTCTTAACAATGAGCAGTTCTTC.

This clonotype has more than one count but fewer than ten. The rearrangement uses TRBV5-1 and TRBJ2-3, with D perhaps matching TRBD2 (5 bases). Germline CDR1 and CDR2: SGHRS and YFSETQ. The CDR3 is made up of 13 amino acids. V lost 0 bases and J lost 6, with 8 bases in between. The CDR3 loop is CASSLAERDTQYF. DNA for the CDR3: TGCGCCAGCAGCTTGGCCGAGCGGGATACGCAGTATTTT.

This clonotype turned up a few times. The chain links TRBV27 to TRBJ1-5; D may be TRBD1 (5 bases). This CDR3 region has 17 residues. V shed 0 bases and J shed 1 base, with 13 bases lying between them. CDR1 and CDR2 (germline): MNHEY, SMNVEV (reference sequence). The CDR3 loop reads CASSLSGRVRSNQPQHF. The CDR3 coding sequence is TGTGCCAGCAGTTTATCTGGCAGGGTGAGAAGCAATCAGCCCCAGCATTTT.

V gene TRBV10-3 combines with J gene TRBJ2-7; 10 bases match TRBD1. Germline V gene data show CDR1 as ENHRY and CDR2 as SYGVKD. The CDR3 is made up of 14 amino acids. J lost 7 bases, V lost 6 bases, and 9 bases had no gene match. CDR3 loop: CAISSPDRGGEQYF. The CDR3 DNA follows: TGTGCCATCAGCTCCCCGGACAGGGGGGGGGAGCAGTACTTC.

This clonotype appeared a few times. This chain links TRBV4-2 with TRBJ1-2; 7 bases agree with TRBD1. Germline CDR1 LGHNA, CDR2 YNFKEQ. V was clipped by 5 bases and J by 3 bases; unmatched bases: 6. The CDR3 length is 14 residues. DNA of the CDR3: TGTGCCAGCAGCAAGGGGGCCGGGGACTATGGCTACACCTTC. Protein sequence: CASSKGAGDYGYTF.

The CDR3 sequence is CASSPDRGTDTQYF. The CDR3, as DNA: TGTGCCAGCAGTCCCGACAGGGGAACAGATACGCAGTATTTT. V is TRBV6-4 and J is TRBJ2-3; 8 nucleotides agree with TRBD1. The V gene's germline CDR1 is MRHNA and CDR2 SNTAGT. This CDR3 has 14 residues. The ends lost 5 bases at V and 3 bases at J; junction bases unmatched: 4.

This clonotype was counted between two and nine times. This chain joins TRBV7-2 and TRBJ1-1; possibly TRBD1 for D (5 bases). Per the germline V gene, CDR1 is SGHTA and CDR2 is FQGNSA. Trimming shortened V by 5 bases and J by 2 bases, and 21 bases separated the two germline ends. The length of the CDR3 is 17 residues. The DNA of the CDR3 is TGTGCCAGCAGCCGGACACATACGGGACCGAAAAACACTGAAGCTTTCTTT. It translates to CASSRTHTGPKNTEAFF.

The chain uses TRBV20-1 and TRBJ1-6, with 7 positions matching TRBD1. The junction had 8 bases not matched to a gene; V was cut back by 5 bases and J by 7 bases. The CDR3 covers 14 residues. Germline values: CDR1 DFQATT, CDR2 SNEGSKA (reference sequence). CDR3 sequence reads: CSARKGARNSPLHF. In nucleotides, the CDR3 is TGCAGTGCTCGCAAGGGGGCGCGGAATTCACCCCTCCACTTT.

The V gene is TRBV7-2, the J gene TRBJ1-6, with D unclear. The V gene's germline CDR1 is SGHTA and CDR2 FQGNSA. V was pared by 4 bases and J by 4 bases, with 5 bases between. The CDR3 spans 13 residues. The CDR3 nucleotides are TGTGCCAGCAGCTCCTTTTATAATTCACCCCTCCACTTT. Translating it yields CASSSFYNSPLHF.

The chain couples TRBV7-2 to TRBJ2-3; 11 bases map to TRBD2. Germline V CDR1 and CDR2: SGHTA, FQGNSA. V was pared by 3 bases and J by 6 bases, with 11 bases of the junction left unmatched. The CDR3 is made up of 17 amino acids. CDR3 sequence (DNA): TGTGCCAGCAGCTTCCCGGGACTAGCGGCTGCGGTCGATACGCAGTATTTT. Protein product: CASSFPGLAAAVDTQYF.

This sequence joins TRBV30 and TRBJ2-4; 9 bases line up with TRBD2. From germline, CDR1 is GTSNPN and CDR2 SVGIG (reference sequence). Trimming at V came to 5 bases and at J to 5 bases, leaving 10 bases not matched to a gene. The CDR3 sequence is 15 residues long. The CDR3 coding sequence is TGTGCCTGGGGTCGAGCTAGCGGGATTGAAAACATTCAGTACTTC. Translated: CAWGRASGIENIQYF.

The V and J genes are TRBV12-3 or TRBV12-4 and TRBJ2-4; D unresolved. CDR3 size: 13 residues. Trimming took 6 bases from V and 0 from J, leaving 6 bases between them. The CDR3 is CASSILAKNIQYF. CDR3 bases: TGTGCCAGCAGCATACTAGCCAAAAACATTCAGTACTTC.

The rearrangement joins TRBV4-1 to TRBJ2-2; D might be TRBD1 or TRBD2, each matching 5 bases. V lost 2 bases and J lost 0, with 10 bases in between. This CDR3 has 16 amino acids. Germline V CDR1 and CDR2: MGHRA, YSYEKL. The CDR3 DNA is TGCGCCAGCAGCCAACGGGGCAGTCCGAACACCGGGGAGCTGTTTTTT. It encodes CASSQRGSPNTGELFF.

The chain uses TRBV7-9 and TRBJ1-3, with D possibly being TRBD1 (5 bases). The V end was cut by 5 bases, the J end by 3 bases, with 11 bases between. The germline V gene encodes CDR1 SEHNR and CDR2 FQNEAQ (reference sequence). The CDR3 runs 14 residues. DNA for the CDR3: TGTGCCAGCAGCCCAAGGGGAAATGGAAACACCATATATTTT. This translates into CASSPRGNGNTIYF.

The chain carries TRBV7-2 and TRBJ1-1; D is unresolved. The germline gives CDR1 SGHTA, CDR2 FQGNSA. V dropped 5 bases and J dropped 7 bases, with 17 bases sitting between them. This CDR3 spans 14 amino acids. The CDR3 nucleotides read TGTGCCAGCAGCCACCCCGGGCTGGGCCGTGAAGCTTTCTTT. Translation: CASSHPGLGREAFF.

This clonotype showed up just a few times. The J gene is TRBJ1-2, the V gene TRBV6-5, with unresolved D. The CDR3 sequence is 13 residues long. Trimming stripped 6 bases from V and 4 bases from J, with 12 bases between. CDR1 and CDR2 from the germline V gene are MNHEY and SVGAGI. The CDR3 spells CASRRESFYGYTF. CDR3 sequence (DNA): TGTGCCAGCAGACGGGAATCCTTCTATGGCTACACCTTC.

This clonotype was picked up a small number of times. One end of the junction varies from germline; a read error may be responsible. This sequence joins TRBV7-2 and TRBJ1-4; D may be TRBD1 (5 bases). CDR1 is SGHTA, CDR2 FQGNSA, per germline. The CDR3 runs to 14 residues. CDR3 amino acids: CASSPERGRGYRVF. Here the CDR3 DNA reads TGTGCCAGCAGCCCTGAACGGGGCCGCGGATACCGGGTTTTT.

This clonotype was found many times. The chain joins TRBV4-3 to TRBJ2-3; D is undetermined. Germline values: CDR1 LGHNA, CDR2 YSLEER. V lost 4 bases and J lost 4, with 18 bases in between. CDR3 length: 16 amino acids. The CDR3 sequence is CASSPQGRLVPDTQYF. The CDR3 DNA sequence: TGCGCCAGCAGCCCTCAAGGCAGGCTGGTCCCAGATACGCAGTATTTT.

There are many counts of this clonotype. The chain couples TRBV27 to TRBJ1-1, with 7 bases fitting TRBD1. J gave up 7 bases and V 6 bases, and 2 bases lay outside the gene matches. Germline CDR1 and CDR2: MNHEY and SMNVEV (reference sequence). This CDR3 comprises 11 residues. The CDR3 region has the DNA TGTGCCAGCAGGTACAGGGGTGAAGCTTTCTTT. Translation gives CASRYRGEAFF.

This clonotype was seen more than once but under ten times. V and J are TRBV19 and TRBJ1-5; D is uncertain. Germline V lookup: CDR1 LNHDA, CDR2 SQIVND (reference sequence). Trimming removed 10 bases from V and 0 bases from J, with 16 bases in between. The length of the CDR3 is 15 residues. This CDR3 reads CATSPQLTSNQPQHF. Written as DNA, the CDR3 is TGTGCCACCTCCCCACAGCTCACTAGCAATCAGCCCCAGCATTTT.